These 9 T cell receptor beta chains originate from one sample sequenced in a study of T cell repertoires in cytomegalovirus infection. TCRdb recomputed calls from the reads with MiXCR, one row per CDR3 protein. The sample consists of 600,000 to 800,000 distinct CDR3 sequences, approximately 24% of them appearing once. The sequencing input was CD8+ T cells from PBMCs. The receptors derive from a human donor in good health (CMV status not recorded). Some clones in this sample may be carry-over from other donors' samples.

This chain connects TRBV9 to TRBJ1-2; D ambiguous. There are 14 residues in the CDR3. Per germline, CDR1 SGDLS and CDR2 YYNGEE. With 5 bases removed from V and 4 bases from J, the gap between germline ends came to 15 bases. The DNA of the CDR3 is TGTGCCAGCAGTGACGGGCCCAGCGGCTATGGCTACACCTTC. Encoded protein: CASSDGPSGYGYTF.

The rearrangement joins TRBV6-2 or TRBV6-3 to TRBJ2-1; TRBD1 matches 8 bases. After removal of 0 bases from V and 7 bases from J, the junction contained 5 bases not matched to a gene. CDR1 is MNHEY, CDR2 SVGEGT, per germline. The CDR3 extends over 15 amino acids. In DNA form, the CDR3 reads TGTGCCAGCAGTTACTCGGGGACAGGATTTAATGAGCAGTTCTTC. It is translated as CASSYSGTGFNEQFF.

The chain is built from TRBV20-1 and TRBJ2-1; no reliable D call. Germline lookup yields CDR1 DFQATT and CDR2 SNEGSKA (reference sequence). Between the trimmed V and J ends, which lost 2 bases and 0 bases, there was a span of 17 bases. The CDR3 is made up of 17 amino acids. CDR3: CSARKSQKLSSYNEQFF. The CDR3 coding sequence is TGCAGTGCTAGAAAGAGTCAGAAGTTGAGCTCCTACAATGAGCAGTTCTTC.

This clonotype was counted a few times. The V gene is TRBV6-1, the J gene TRBJ2-7; a weak D match, TRBD1 (6 bases). The V gene's germline CDR1 is MNHNS and CDR2 SASEGT. V was pared by 5 bases and J by 2 bases, with 13 bases between. This CDR3 comprises 14 residues. CDR3 loop: CASSRTDRPYEQYV. CDR3 nucleotides: TGTGCCAGCAGTCGAACCGACAGGCCCTACGAGCAGTACGTC.

The chain links TRBV20-1 to TRBJ2-2, with 16 positions matching TRBD2. Germline V lookup: CDR1 DFQATT, CDR2 SNEGSKA (reference sequence). The CDR3 has 18 residues. V gave up 0 bases and J gave up 3 bases; unmatched junction bases: 4. Here the CDR3 reads CSARDTGLAGGYTGELFF. Written as DNA, the CDR3 is TGCAGTGCTAGAGATACGGGACTAGCGGGGGGGTACACCGGGGAGCTGTTTTTT.

V is TRBV4-3 and J is TRBJ2-5; 11 bases align to TRBD2. CDR1 and CDR2 from the germline V gene are LGHNA and YSLEER. Losses at the gene ends were 3 bases for V and 3 bases for J; bases not matched to a gene: 9. The CDR3 is made up of 17 amino acids. CDR3: CASSHRQGGLAEETQYF. The CDR3 nucleotides are TGCGCCAGCAGCCATCGCCAGGGGGGACTAGCGGAAGAGACCCAGTACTTC.

This chain uses TRBV7-9 with TRBJ2-5, with a weak D call TRBD2 (5 bases). The germline CDR1 and CDR2 sequences are SEHNR and FQNEAQ (reference sequence). This CDR3 region has 15 residues. Trimming cost V 5 bases and J 2 bases, with 15 bases left between them. In DNA, the CDR3 is TGTGCCAGCAGCCCGAGGATGGAGGTACAAGAGACCCAGTACTTC. The encoded protein is CASSPRMEVQETQYF.

Ten or more counts support this clonotype. This chain joins TRBV7-6 and TRBJ1-6, with D possibly TRBD1 on 5 matching bases. V dropped 3 bases and J dropped 3 bases, with 15 bases sitting between them. CDR3 length: 17 residues. Per the germline V gene, CDR1 is SGHVS and CDR2 is FNYEAQ. CDR3 in DNA: TGTGCCAGCAGCTTGGCGGCGGGGGGAAACTATAATTCACCCCTCCACTTT. Translated, it gives CASSLAAGGNYNSPLHF.

About this clonotype: A read error may account for a junction end that differs from germline. The DNA for the CDR3 is TGTGCCACTAGTGGGACTAGCGAGGCAGATACGCAGTATTTT. Translating it yields CATSGTSEADTQYF. V is TRBV19 and J is TRBJ2-3; 10 bases map to TRBD2. Per germline, CDR1 LNHDA and CDR2 SQIVND (reference sequence). CDR3 size: 14 residues.